The next 7 T cell receptor beta chains were all read from a single sample in a study of blood T cell repertoires in COVID-19. Sequenced by immunoSEQ multiplex PCR; TCRdb stores in-frame clones only, minus some. The repertoire has about 120,000 clones, 84% of them found once; the top ten carry about 4%. Sequencing was done on a sample of PBMCs or T cells enriched from blood (not recorded which). These receptor sequences come from a woman in her thirties who had recovered from COVID-19.

This clone was detected ten times or more. The rearrangement links TRBV25-1 to TRBJ2-4, with 9 bases aligning to TRBD1. Losses at the gene ends were 3 bases for V and 6 bases for J; bases not matched to a gene: 3. Germline lookup yields CDR1 MGHDK and CDR2 SYGVNS. The CDR3 has 14 residues. Here the CDR3 DNA reads TGTGCCAGCAGTGAGACAGGGGGTGGAAACATTCAGTACTTC. It codes for CASSETGGGNIQYF.

This clone has a single count. The chain combines TRBV18 with TRBJ1-2; the D is unclear. Germline V gene lookup returns CDR1 KGHSH and CDR2 LQKENI. Trimming stripped 1 base from V and 0 bases from J, with 15 bases between. The length of the CDR3 is 17 residues. This chain's CDR3 is CASSPQLGAGPNYGYTF. CDR3 in DNA: TGTGCCAGCTCACCACAGTTGGGCGCAGGCCCTAACTATGGCTACACCTTC.

V is TRBV15 and J is TRBJ2-7, with TRBD2 identical over 8 bases. V shed 0 bases, J shed 2 bases, and the junction held 6 bases outside the gene matches. This CDR3 has 16 residues. Germline values: CDR1 LNHNV, CDR2 YYDKDF (reference sequence). The CDR3: CATSRETAGAAYEQYF. In DNA, the CDR3 is TGTGCCACCAGCAGAGAGACAGCGGGAGCCGCCTACGAGCAGTACTTC.

The rearrangement uses TRBV19 and TRBJ2-7; D might be TRBD2 (6 bases). Per germline, CDR1 LNHDA and CDR2 SQIVND (reference sequence). The CDR3 loop spans 17 amino acids. Trimming shortened V by 3 bases and J by 0 bases, and 18 bases separated the two germline ends. In nucleotides, the CDR3 is TGTGCCAGTAGTATGATTGGAGGGGCCGCCGGCTCCTACGAGCAGTACTTC. Translating gives CASSMIGGAAGSYEQYF.

The chain carries TRBV4-1 and TRBJ2-7, with D perhaps matching TRBD2 (5 bases). V lost 4 bases, J lost 5 bases, and 9 bases lay in between. Germline CDR1 and CDR2: MGHRA and YSYEKL. CDR3 size: 12 residues. Here the CDR3 reads CASSRTRDEQYF. For the CDR3, the DNA is TGCGCCAGCAGCCGTACGAGGGACGAGCAGTACTTC.

This rearrangement joins TRBV5-1 to TRBJ1-2, with 7 bases fitting TRBD1. With 1 base clipped from V and 5 bases from J, the junction kept 2 bases outside the gene matches. This CDR3 region has 13 residues. The V gene's germline CDR1 is SGHRS and CDR2 YFSETQ. The CDR3 loop is CASSLTQGYGYTF. CDR3 DNA: TGCGCCAGCAGCTTGACACAGGGGTATGGCTACACCTTC.

The chain carries TRBV5-1 and TRBJ1-1, with TRBD1 matching over 9 bases. V lost 0 bases to trimming and J lost 5 bases; unmatched junction nucleotides: 2. CDR3 size: 14 residues. Germline assignment: CDR1 SGHRS and CDR2 YFSETQ. CDR3 DNA sequence: TGCGCCAGCAGCTTGGGGGACAGGGTTACTGAAGCTTTCTTT. Translating it yields CASSLGDRVTEAFF.